Each of the 10 T cell receptor beta chains below was sequenced from the same sample in a study of T cells in Graves' hyperthyroidism and ophthalmopathy. From RNA transcripts, TCR beta CDR3 regions were amplified. TCR CDR3 underwent first-round RT-PCR with the HTBI primer set. One entry per CDR3 protein results from TCRdb running MiXCR on the multiplex PCR reads. The sample lists 530,000 or so distinct CDR3 sequences; 35% to 55% were seen once. The sample consisted of peripheral blood or thyroid tissue (not recorded which). These receptors were collected from a young woman with Graves' hyperthyroidism.

This clonotype has a count of ten or more. The chain joins TRBV7-2 to TRBJ2-7; D may be TRBD2 (6 bases). This CDR3 contains 14 residues. V shed 2 bases and J shed 6 bases, with 14 bases lying between them. Looked up from germline, CDR1 is SGHTA and CDR2 is FQGNSA. The CDR3 region is CASSLSNGSGEQYF. CDR3 nucleotides: TGTGCCAGCAGCTTAAGCAACGGGAGCGGCGAGCAGTACTTC.

The chain carries TRBV20-1 and TRBJ2-7, with 12 bases aligning to TRBD2. Germline V gene data show CDR1 as DFQATT and CDR2 as SNEGSKA (reference sequence). CDR3 size: 14 residues. After removal of 1 base from V and 3 bases from J, the junction contained 1 base not matched to a gene. CDR3 region: CSARGTSGVYEQYF. Here the CDR3 DNA reads TGCAGTGCTAGAGGGACTAGCGGGGTCTACGAGCAGTACTTC.

This clonotype has only a few counts. This rearrangement joins TRBV11-1 to TRBJ2-2; D gene unclear. CDR1 and CDR2 (germline): SGHAT, FQDESV (reference sequence). The V and J ends lost 1 base and 1 base respectively, with 7 bases between them. CDR3 length equals 15 residues. CDR3: CASSLGRRNTGELFF. CDR3 bases: TGTGCCAGCAGCTTAGGACGGCGGAACACCGGGGAGCTGTTTTTT. Filled out from reference TRBV11-1 and TRBJ2-2, the complete variable domain reads EAEVAQSPRYKITEKSQAVAFWCDPISGHATLYWYRQILGQGPELLVQFQDESVVDDSQLPKDRFSAERLKGVDSTLKIQPAELGDSAMYLCASSLGRRNTGELFFGEGSRLTVL.

In this sample, this clonotype turned up many times. V gene TRBV6-6 combines with J gene TRBJ1-5; D is uncertain. The CDR3 totals 14 residues. The germline V gene encodes CDR1 MNHNY and CDR2 SVGAGI (reference sequence). Trimming stripped 5 bases from V and 0 bases from J, with 8 bases between. The CDR3 is CASSAIYSNQPQHF. The DNA for the CDR3 is TGTGCCAGCAGTGCCATTTATAGCAATCAGCCCCAGCATTTT.

V gene TRBV2 combines with J gene TRBJ2-3; TRBD2 aligns across 15 bases. Losses at the gene ends were 10 bases for V and 3 bases for J; bases not matched to a gene: 17. The CDR3 totals 19 residues. Germline V gives CDR1 SNHLY, CDR2 FYNNEI. The CDR3 DNA reads TGTGCCACTTGCAGGGCGGGACTAGCGGGAGGAAAGTGGACAGATACGCAGTATTTT. Its translation is CATCRAGLAGGKWTDTQYF.

This clonotype was seen many times. The chain is built from TRBV24-1 and TRBJ1-4, with TRBD1 matching over 7 bases. With V trimmed by 5 bases and J by 8 bases, 7 bases remained unmatched. The CDR3 runs to 14 residues. Germline V gene data show CDR1 as KGHDR and CDR2 as SFDVKD. The CDR3 protein is CATSGAGGNEKLFF. The CDR3 nucleotides are TGTGCCACCAGTGGGGCAGGGGGGAACGAAAAACTGTTTTTT.

The CDR3 is CASSLRRGAWETQYF. DNA of the CDR3: TGTGCCAGCAGCCTCCGTCGGGGGGCATGGGAGACCCAGTACTTC. The V call is TRBV7-2, the J call TRBJ2-5, with D possibly matching TRBD2 (7 bases). Per germline, CDR1 SGHTA and CDR2 FQGNSA. V lost 5 bases to trimming and J lost 5 bases, with 18 bases between them. The CDR3 runs 15 residues. The whole variable domain, remainder taken from reference TRBV7-2 and TRBJ2-5, is GAGVSQSPSNKVTEKGKDVELRCDPISGHTALYWYRQSLGQGLEFLIYFQGNSAPDKSGLPSDRFSAERTGGSVSTLTIQRTQQEDSAVYLCASSLRRGAWETQYFGPGTRLLVL.

This clonotype came up many times. The chain links TRBV9 to TRBJ2-5; 11 bases align to TRBD1. V was clipped by 7 bases and J by 4 bases; unmatched bases: 15. Germline values: CDR1 SGDLS, CDR2 YYNGEE. CDR3 length equals 17 residues. The CDR3 nucleotides read TGTGCCAGCGCCGCGGGACAGGGGGGACGGGAGACAGAGACCCAGTACTTC. This translates into CASAAGQGGRETETQYF.

V usage is TRBV20-1 and J usage is TRBJ2-1; 8 nucleotides match TRBD2. This CDR3 spans 13 amino acids. J lost 4 bases, V lost 8 bases, and 7 bases had no gene match. Germline V gene data show CDR1 as DFQATT and CDR2 as SNEGSKA (reference sequence). The CDR3 coding sequence is TGCAGTTCCCGGGGGGGGATATACAATGAGCAGTTCTTC. Its translation: CSSRGGIYNEQFF.

The chain has TRBV5-1 and TRBJ2-6; possibly TRBD1 for D (6 bases). Trimming cost V 3 bases and J 0 bases, with 10 bases left between them. This CDR3 spans 16 amino acids. The germline CDR1 and CDR2 sequences are SGHRS and YFSETQ. The CDR3 reads CASSSGHTSGANVLTF. The DNA for the CDR3 is TGCGCCAGCAGCTCGGGACATACCTCTGGGGCCAACGTCCTGACTTTC.